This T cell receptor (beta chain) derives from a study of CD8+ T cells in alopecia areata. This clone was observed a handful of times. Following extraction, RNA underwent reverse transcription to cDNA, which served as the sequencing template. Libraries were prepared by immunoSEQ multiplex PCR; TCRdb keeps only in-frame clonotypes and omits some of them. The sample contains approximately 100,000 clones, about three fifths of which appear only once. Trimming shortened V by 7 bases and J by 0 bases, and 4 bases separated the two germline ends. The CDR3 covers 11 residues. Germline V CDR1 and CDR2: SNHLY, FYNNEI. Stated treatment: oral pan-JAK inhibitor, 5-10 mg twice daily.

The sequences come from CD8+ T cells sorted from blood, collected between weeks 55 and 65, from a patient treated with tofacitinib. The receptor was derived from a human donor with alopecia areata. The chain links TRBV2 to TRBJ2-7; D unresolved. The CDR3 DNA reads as TGTGCCAGCACCAGCTCCTACGAGCAGTACTTC. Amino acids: CASTSSYEQYF.